The entry below describes one T cell receptor (beta chain). Using RNA transcripts as the source, TCR beta CDR3 regions were amplified. A set of HTBI primers served as the primers for a first-round RT-PCR of the TCR CDR3. TCRdb redid the calling of the multiplex PCR reads with MiXCR, one entry per CDR3 protein. Counted here are hundreds of thousands of distinct CDR3 sequences, 20% occurring once; the ten biggest clones make up around 50%. Germline CDR1 and CDR2: SGHDN and FVKESK. CDR3 length: 16 residues. V lost 4 bases, J lost 0 bases, and 14 bases lay in between. This sample is part of a study of T cells in Graves' hyperthyroidism and ophthalmopathy. Whole-study context: Peripheral blood was collected at initial diagnosis, before any treatment.

Exclusion followed for patients with uncontrolled infection, other autoimmune disease, pregnancy or lactation. The authors obtained PBMCs from around 11 ml of fresh peripheral blood. The source is a man between 40 and 49 years old with Graves' ophthalmopathy. The chain uses TRBV14 and TRBJ2-3; D is ambiguous. Material for sequencing was blood. This CDR3 reads CASSLLGITSTDTQYF. As DNA, the CDR3 is TGTGCCAGCAGCCTTCTGGGTATCACTAGCACAGATACGCAGTATTTT.